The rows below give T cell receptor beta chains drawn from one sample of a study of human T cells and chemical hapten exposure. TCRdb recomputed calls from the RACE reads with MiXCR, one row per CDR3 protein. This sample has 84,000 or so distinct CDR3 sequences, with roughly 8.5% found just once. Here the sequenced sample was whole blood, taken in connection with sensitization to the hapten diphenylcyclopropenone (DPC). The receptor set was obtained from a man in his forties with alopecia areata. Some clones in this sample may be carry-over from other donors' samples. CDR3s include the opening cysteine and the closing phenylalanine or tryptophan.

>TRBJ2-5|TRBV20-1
CSARMESSGLLGGTQYF
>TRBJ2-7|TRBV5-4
CASSLSGQGAGEQYF
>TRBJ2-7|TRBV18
CASSPLGQAYEQYF
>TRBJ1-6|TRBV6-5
CASSYSGQNNSPLHF
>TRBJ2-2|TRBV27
CASSLSAGELFF
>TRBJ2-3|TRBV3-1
CASRLTSGSTDTQYF
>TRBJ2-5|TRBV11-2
CASSLVGERETQYF
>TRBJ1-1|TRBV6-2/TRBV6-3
CASSTVSSNTEAFF
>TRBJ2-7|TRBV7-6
CASSLALGNEQYF
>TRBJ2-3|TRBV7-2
CASSSPGTSVSSSKADTQYF
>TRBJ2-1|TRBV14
CASSQVLVTTEQFF
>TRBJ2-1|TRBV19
CASSMIAIAGVVEQFF
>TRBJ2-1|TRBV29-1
CSGEGQGLRNEQFF
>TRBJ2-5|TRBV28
CASSFTWDSPPGETQYF
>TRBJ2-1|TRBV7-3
CASSLSPINEQFF
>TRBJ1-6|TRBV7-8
CASSFRDNSPLHF
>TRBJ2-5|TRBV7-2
CASSLGQGPQETQYF
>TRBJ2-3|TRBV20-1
CSASFSGRTDTQYF
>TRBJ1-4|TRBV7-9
CASSLGGGKLFF
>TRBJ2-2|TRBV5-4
CASSHKVAGELFF
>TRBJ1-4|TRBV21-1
CASSLPNEKLFF
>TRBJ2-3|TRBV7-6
CASSPSGGPDTQYF
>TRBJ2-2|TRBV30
CAWSDPTGQGRGGELFF
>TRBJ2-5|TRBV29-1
CSVVAGGPETQYF
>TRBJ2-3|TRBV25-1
CASSRAGSTADTQYF
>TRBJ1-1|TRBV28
CASSLFLPGTGWNTEAFF
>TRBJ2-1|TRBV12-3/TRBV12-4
CASSPPPQGHLRFF
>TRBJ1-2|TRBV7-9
CASSLIQGSYGYTF
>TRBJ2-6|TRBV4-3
CASSQDWGTGANVLTF
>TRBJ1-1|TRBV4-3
CASSQGDSPEAFF
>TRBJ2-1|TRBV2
CASSEGGLLYNEQFF
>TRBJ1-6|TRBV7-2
CASSLARSYNSPLHF
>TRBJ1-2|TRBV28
CASSTQGARYTF
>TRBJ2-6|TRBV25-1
CASSEPGAGALSGANVLTF
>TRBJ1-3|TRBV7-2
CASSSQGDRVSTIYF
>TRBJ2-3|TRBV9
CASSSRPGGTDTQYF
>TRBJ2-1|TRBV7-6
CASSTKREGSDNEQFF
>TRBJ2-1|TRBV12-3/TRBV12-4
CASSLGWEPNEQFF
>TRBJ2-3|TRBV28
CATNGAGGRGATQYF
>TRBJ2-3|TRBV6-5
CASAAPLAGAVDTQYF
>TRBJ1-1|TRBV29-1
CSVGLTGNTEAFF
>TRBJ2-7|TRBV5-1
CASSQSRDSYEQYF
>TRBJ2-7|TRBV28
CASSLRWELAGGPRYEQYF
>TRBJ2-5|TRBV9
CASSVADGAETQYF
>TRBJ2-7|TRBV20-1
CSAYLSYEQYF
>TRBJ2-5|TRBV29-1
CSARTGGYQETQYF
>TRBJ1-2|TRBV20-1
CSVKQGREYGYTF
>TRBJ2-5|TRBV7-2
CASSLDRAGTQYF
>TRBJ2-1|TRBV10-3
CAINGGSSYNEQFF
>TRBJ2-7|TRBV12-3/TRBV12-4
CASSLAQGLEQYF
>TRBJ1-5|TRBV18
CASSPDEDQPQHF
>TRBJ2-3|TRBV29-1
CSVASATTGPTDTQYF
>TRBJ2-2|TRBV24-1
CATSDRDRAGELFF
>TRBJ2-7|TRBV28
CASSPGTSRGFEQYF